This T cell receptor beta chain was profiled in a study of identical twins (dated by TCRdb to the mid-2010s). As for the study more broadly: TCR alpha and beta repertoires from monozygotic twins, unrelated adults of various ages and cord blood were deep-sequenced to test whether fetal clonotypes persist. Replicate twin experiments were performed at different times using different library preparation protocols to rule out contamination.

What the study reported, not specific to this receptor: Because the same donors could not be followed over many years, the conclusions depended on cross-sectional statistical analysis. Excess twin sharing in beta out-of-frame sequences was weaker because fewer shared sequences lowered the signal-to-noise ratio. Compared with coincidental sharing between unrelated individuals, out-of-frame TCR alpha sequences shared between twins showed an excess of sequences with low generation probability. Invariant T cells such as MAIT and iNKT could partly confound zero-insertion analyses, though diverse VJ usage argued against this for most clonotypes. Out-of-frame TCR alpha sharing in monozygotic twins was systematically underestimated by recombination models, whereas sharing between unrelated individuals was in agreement with the recombination models. Fewer insertions were carried by abundant cord blood beta clonotypes; a weaker similar trend was observed in young adult naive repertoires, while no such trend was observed in memory repertoires.

The table lists this clonotype with a few counts. The specificity of this receptor is unknown. No base-level quality is on record; no much larger clone is a single base apart. In the germline V gene (reference sequence), CDR1 corresponds to MNHEY and CDR2 to SMNVEV. The junction carries 19 bases between V and J, which are trimmed by 6 bases and 3 bases respectively. The CDR3 covers 16 residues, taking in both the cysteine and the phenylalanine. The kept DNA is CDR3 alone, 48 bases in frame from the first base. Libraries were made using 5' RACE. Sequencing was carried out with an Illumina HiSeq 2000. Template switching introduced a universal primer binding site; the final cDNA contained a unique molecular identifier, enabling accurate counting of TCR cDNA molecules. First-strand cDNA for TCR alpha and beta chains was synthesized from specific primers in the conserved constant-segment region. To control for contamination, each cDNA library was double barcoded with a SMART-Mk sample barcode plus Illumina barcodes. TruSeq adapter sequences, together with Illumina sample barcodes, were added in two successive PCR steps. The Illumina HiSeq platform was used with custom primers to sequence TCR alpha and beta cDNA libraries. The published analysis was carried out like this. MiGEC processed the raw reads to extract unique molecular identifiers, while MiXCR was used to determine the CDR3 positions. Recombination models were inferred per individual with the repgenHMM and IGoR tools using an EM algorithm. The analysis of shared clonotypes was done with the tcR package in R, with sharing normalized by the product of cloneset sizes. To study raw recombination free of thymic and clonal selection effects, out-of-frame nonproductive sequences were analyzed. Using fastp trimming at Q25 and MiXCR clonotype assembly, TCRdb reanalyzed the public sequencing data and kept in-frame beta chains. One record per CDR3 amino acid sequence lists the most common genes and DNA. The V and J calls and clone size come from TCRdb's table, not from the authors' own analysis. This sample lists more than 1.5 million distinct CDR3 sequences; about 32% were detected once. The top ten clones comprise about 0.27% of the sample.

Every donor was a healthy Caucasian. The receptor chain draws on TRBV27 and TRBJ2-3, and the D gene may be TRBD1, 5 bases matching. This receptor was obtained from a newborn girl in good health. What was sequenced was cord blood. The CDR3 has the sequence CASSPSPAPGTDTQYF. The sequence in DNA is TGTGCCAGCAGCCCATCTCCAGCCCCAGGGACAGATACGCAGTATTTT.